A selection of T cell receptor beta chains follows, all from one sample in a study of identical twins. TCRdb independently ran MiXCR on the 5' RACE reads; one entry per CDR3 protein. The table has approximately 300,000 distinct CDR3 sequences, roughly 9.7% seen once. These data were likewise used in another study, on yellow fever vaccine responses in identical twins.

The sample comprised CD8+ T cells sorted from blood. The receptor source for this set is a woman under 30 in good health. Both conserved end residues are part of each CDR3. D genes are given only for firm matches. Some rows have no size entry. The others give once, few or many, or a class for an expanded clone.

d_call j_call clone_size v_call cdr3_nt cdr3_aa
. TRBJ2-1 . TRBV12-3/TRBV12-4 TGTGCCAGCAGTCCCCCGACGAATGAGCAGTTCTTC CASSPPTNEQFF
TRBD2 TRBJ2-1 few TRBV15 TGTGCCACCAGAGGCGGGAGTAATGAGCAGTTCTTC CATRGGSNEQFF
. TRBJ2-7 many TRBV4-2 TGTGCCAGCAGCCTTGCGGGTCTTTCCTACGAGCAGTACTTC CASSLAGLSYEQYF
. TRBJ2-7 . TRBV24-1 TGTGCCACCAGTGTGGGCGAGGGACCCTACGAGCAGTACTTC CATSVGEGPYEQYF
. TRBJ1-2 few TRBV9 TGTGCCAGCAGCGTAGGTGGGGGCACTAACTATGGCTACACCTTC CASSVGGGTNYGYTF
. TRBJ2-7 many TRBV10-3 TGTGCCATCAGTGAGTCGTACCGCGAGCAGTACTTC CAISESYREQYF
. TRBJ2-5 few TRBV11-2 TGTGCCAGCACCTCACGGAACCAAGAGACCCAGTACTTC CASTSRNQETQYF
. TRBJ2-1 few TRBV11-1 TGTGCCAGCAGCGTCCTCCGGGACAGGGCTAGCGGGAGAGAGTACAATGAGCAGTTCTTC CASSVLRDRASGREYNEQFF
. TRBJ2-2 . TRBV11-2 TGTGCCAGCAGCTTATATGGTATCTCCGGGGAGCTGTTTTTT CASSLYGISGELFF
. TRBJ2-7 . TRBV28 TGTGCCAGCAGTCCCCGCCTTTTACCCTCCTACGAGCAGTACTTC CASSPRLLPSYEQYF
TRBD2 TRBJ2-7 . TRBV4-2 TGTGCCAGCAGCCAAGCGGTAGCGGGAGCCTACGAGCAGTACTTC CASSQAVAGAYEQYF
. TRBJ2-7 many TRBV4-3 TGCGCCAGCAGCCAAGATCGATCAGGATCTAGCTCCTACGAGCAGTACTTC CASSQDRSGSSSYEQYF
. TRBJ2-1 once TRBV6-5 TGTGCCAGCAGTTACTCGAGGGACCTTTCTGAGCAGTTCTTC CASSYSRDLSEQFF
TRBD2 TRBJ2-3 many TRBV7-3 TGTGCCAGCAGCTACCACCCCTCCGGGGGGGGCACAGATACGCAGTATTTT CASSYHPSGGGTDTQYF
TRBD1 TRBJ2-1 many TRBV10-3 TGTGCCATCAGTCCCGGGACAGGGGAAAGCGAGCAGTTCTTC CAISPGTGESEQFF
. TRBJ2-2 many TRBV12-3/TRBV12-4 TGTGCCAGCAGCCCTGGGCCCTACACCGGGGAGCTGTTTTTT CASSPGPYTGELFF
. TRBJ2-6 . TRBV29-1 TGCAGCGCCGCCCAGGGAGCTTTATCTGGGGCCAACGTCCTGACTTTC CSAAQGALSGANVLTF
. TRBJ2-3 many TRBV6-4 TGTGCCAGCAGTGACTCTGGGGGCAAAGGCACAGATACGCAGTATTTT CASSDSGGKGTDTQYF
. TRBJ2-7 . TRBV10-1 TGCGCCAGCGGGGGGCTAGAGACTTACGAGCAGTACTTC CASGGLETYEQYF
TRBD1 TRBJ2-1 . TRBV4-3 TGCGCCAGCAGCCGACAGGGCTTCTCCTACAATGAGCAGTTCTTC CASSRQGFSYNEQFF
TRBD1 TRBJ2-3 many TRBV12-3/TRBV12-4 TGTGCCAGCAGCACCGGGACAGGGACAGGCGCAGATACGCAGTATTTT CASSTGTGTGADTQYF
TRBD2 TRBJ2-3 many TRBV12-3/TRBV12-4 TGTGCCAGCAGTTCCGGGACTAGCGGGGGCACAGATACGCAGTATTTT CASSSGTSGGTDTQYF
. TRBJ2-3 few TRBV6-5 TGTGCCAGCAGTTACTCGATAGCGGAGCTCACAGATACGCAGTATTTT CASSYSIAELTDTQYF
. TRBJ2-1 few TRBV30 TGTGCCTGGAGTGACGCCCGGCCTGAGCAGTTCTTC CAWSDARPEQFF
. TRBJ1-6 . TRBV5-1 TGCGCCAGCAGCTTGGGAGAAAGGATTAATTCACCCCTCCACTTT CASSLGERINSPLHF
. TRBJ2-7 . TRBV11-2 TGTGCCAGCAGCTCAGGGACATTAACCTACGAGCAGTACTTC CASSSGTLTYEQYF
. TRBJ2-1 few TRBV14 TGTGCCAGCAGTCAAAGCTGGGAGCAGTTCTTC CASSQSWEQFF
TRBD2 TRBJ2-7 many TRBV4-2 TGTGCCAGCAGCCAAGAATCCTCTGCGGGAGGGCCTTACGAGCAGTACTTC CASSQESSAGGPYEQYF
TRBD2 TRBJ2-1 few TRBV20-1 TGCAGTGCTAGAGATCCAGCGGGGGGTTACAATGAGCAGTTCTTC CSARDPAGGYNEQFF
. TRBJ2-3 many TRBV7-6 TGTGCCAGCAGCTCCACTAGCACAGATACGCAGTATTTT CASSSTSTDTQYF
. TRBJ2-2 many TRBV7-9 TGTGCCAGCAGCTTTGACCGCAACACCGGGGAGCTGTTTTTT CASSFDRNTGELFF